This TCR beta chain was obtained from a study of blood T cell repertoires in COVID-19. Whole-study context: COVID-19 samples from acute and convalescent phases originated in the United States, Italy and Spain. From T cells, B-cell-depleted T cells, or PBMCs came the material, which was cDNA or gDNA.

Method: immunoSEQ multiplex PCR; TCRdb's copy keeps in-frame clones and lacks some. Among about 74,000 clones, 90% were seen once, and the ten largest hold 1.4% to 1.5%. V lost 6 bases and J lost 5, with 7 bases in between. There are 12 residues in the CDR3. Germline V gives CDR1 MNHEY, CDR2 SVGAGI. This TCR derives from a man aged 50-59 years with acute or convalescent COVID-19. This sequence joins TRBV6-5 and TRBJ2-2; D remains ambiguous. The sample consisted of peripheral blood. This CDR3 is CASRRLTGELFF. For the CDR3, the DNA is TGTGCCAGCAGACGACTTACCGGGGAGCTGTTTTTT.